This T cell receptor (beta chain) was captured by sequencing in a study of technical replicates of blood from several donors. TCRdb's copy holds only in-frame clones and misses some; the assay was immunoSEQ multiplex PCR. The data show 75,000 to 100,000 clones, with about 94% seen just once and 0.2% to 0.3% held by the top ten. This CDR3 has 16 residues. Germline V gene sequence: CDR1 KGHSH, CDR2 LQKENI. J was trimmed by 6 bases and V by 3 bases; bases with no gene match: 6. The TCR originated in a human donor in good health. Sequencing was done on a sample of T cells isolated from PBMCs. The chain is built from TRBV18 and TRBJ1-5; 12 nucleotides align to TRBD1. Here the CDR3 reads CASSPGGTGGGQPQHF. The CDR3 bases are TGTGCCAGCTCACCGGGAGGGACAGGGGGCGGTCAGCCCCAGCATTTT.